Following are 7 T cell receptor beta chains from one sample sequenced in a study of control samples from healthy donors and cancer patients. Produced via immunoSEQ multiplex PCR; TCRdb's table is partial and in-frame only. The sample has about 28,000 clones, around nine tenths seen once. Source material: PBMCs. All receptors derive from a woman between 40 and 55 years old with lung cancer.

The chain carries TRBV3-1 (or the pseudogene TRBV3-2) and TRBJ2-3; the D is unclear. CDR1 and CDR2 (germline): LGHDT, YNNKEL (reference sequence). The CDR3 is 17 amino acids. The ends were cut back, 4 bases at V and 2 bases at J, with 19 bases in the middle. The CDR3, as DNA: TGTGCCAGCAGCCTCAGCTATCCCTCCGATTACACAGATACGCAGTATTTT. Protein: CASSLSYPSDYTDTQYF.

This clone was found once. At the DNA level, this CDR3 is encoded by other sequences in the same sample as well. The V gene is TRBV5-1, the J gene TRBJ1-3, with D possibly being TRBD1 (6 bases). V lost 4 bases and J lost 0, with 8 bases in between. CDR1 is SGHRS and CDR2 is YFSETQ in the germline V gene. CDR3 length: 14 amino acids. The CDR3 DNA follows: TGCGCCAGCAGCCTGGACAGCTCTGGAAACACCATATATTTT. As protein: CASSLDSSGNTIYF.

The V call is TRBV7-3, the J call TRBJ2-5, with 7 bases that match TRBD1. The V and J ends lost 5 bases and 5 bases, in that order; junction bases with no gene match: 8. This CDR3 has 14 residues. Looked up from germline, CDR1 is SGHTA and CDR2 is FQGTGA. CDR3 bases: TGTGCCAGCAGCACGACAGGGAATGCGGAGACCCAGTACTTC. Translating it yields CASSTTGNAETQYF. The complete variable domain, with remaining parts taken from reference TRBV7-3 and TRBJ2-5, reads GAGVSQTPSNKVTEKGKYVELRCDPISGHTALYWYRQSLGQGPEFLIYFQGTGAADDSGLPNDRFFAVRPEGSVSTLKIQRTERGDSAVYLCASSTTGNAETQYFGPGTRLLVL.

The gene calls are TRBV29-1 and TRBJ1-1; 7 nucleotides align to TRBD1. Germline V gene lookup returns CDR1 SQVTM and CDR2 ANQGSEA. The V and J ends lost 4 bases and 1 base, in that order; junction bases with no gene match: 3. This CDR3 spans 13 amino acids. CDR3 region: CSVGGQRNTEAFF. The CDR3 DNA reads TGCAGCGTTGGGGGACAGAGGAACACTGAAGCTTTCTTT.

The chain combines TRBV11-2 with TRBJ2-3; a weak D match, TRBD2 (6 bases). This CDR3 has 13 amino acids. Trimming stripped 2 bases from V and 14 bases from J, with 17 bases between. Germline V gene sequence: CDR1 SGHAT, CDR2 FQNNGV. Here the CDR3 DNA reads TGTGCCAGCAGCTTATTGGCGAGCGGGCTCACGTATTTT. This sequence encodes CASSLLASGLTYF.

J is TRBJ2-3 and V is TRBV6-2 or TRBV6-3; 8 bases are shared with TRBD2. CDR3 size: 16 residues. Losses at the gene ends were 3 bases for V and 5 bases for J; bases not matched to a gene: 10. The germline V gene has CDR1 MNHEY and CDR2 SVGEGT. The CDR3, as DNA: TGTGCCAGCAGTTATACGGGGGGGGCCGGAAAAGATACGCAGTATTTT. It yields the protein CASSYTGGAGKDTQYF.

The gene calls are TRBV6-5 and TRBJ2-1, with TRBD2 matching 12 bases. Trimming removed 7 bases from V and 4 bases from J; junction bases left unmatched: 2. This CDR3 has 14 amino acids. The germline V gene has CDR1 MNHEY and CDR2 SVGAGI. The CDR3 sequence is CASTGTSGYNEQFF. DNA of the CDR3: TGTGCCAGCACCGGGACTAGCGGGTACAATGAGCAGTTCTTC.